The clone carrying this T cell receptor beta chain showed up just a few times. The sample comes from a study of patients and donors after allogeneic stem cell transplantation. TCRdb used MiXCR to reprocess the RT-PCR reads, holding one entry per CDR3 protein. This repertoire shows hundreds of thousands of distinct CDR3 sequences, roughly 14% found once; its top ten account for under 14%. The CDR3 totals 13 residues. The trim removed 5 bases at V and 5 bases at J, leaving 3 bases unmatched. Per the germline V gene, CDR1 is LNHNV and CDR2 is YYDKDF (reference sequence). Sequenced material: blood, either unsorted or a sorted T cell fraction (not recorded which). This TCR came from a human donor who was either an allogeneic HSCT recipient or a stem cell or donor lymphocyte infusion donor (not recorded which). It is not recorded whose cells these are; they may come from a transplant donor. This chain joins TRBV15 and TRBJ1-2, with TRBD1 matching over 9 bases. CDR3 in DNA: TGTGCCACCAGCGGGACAGGGAGATATGGCTACACCTTC. Protein: CATSGTGRYGYTF.